The rows below give T cell receptor beta chains drawn from one sample of a study of T cell responses to AZD1222 COVID-19 vaccine. Sequencing used immunoSEQ multiplex PCR; TCRdb keeps in-frame clones, though not all of them. The sample yields some 150,000 clones, around 88% seen once. This material consisted of peripheral blood, taken on day 0 of MenACWY control vaccination. These receptors originate from an adult in good health. CDR3s include the opening cysteine and the closing phenylalanine or tryptophan. D genes are given only for firm matches. Clone size appears in some rows only: once, few, many, or a class for an expanded clone.

CDR3aa	CDR3nt	abundance	d_gene	v_gene	j_gene
CASSLRGNQPQHF	TGTGCCAGCAGCTTAAGGGGCAATCAGCCCCAGCATTTT	.	.	TRBV7-8	TRBJ1-5
CAWQGQGIYGELFF	TGTGCCTGGCAAGGACAGGGGATTTACGGGGAGCTGTTTTTT	.	TRBD1	TRBV30	TRBJ2-2
CASRGQEFYGYTF	TGTGCCAGCAGGGGCCAAGAATTCTATGGCTACACCTTC	once	.	TRBV28	TRBJ1-2
CATSRDGLGDNEQFF	TGTGCCACCAGCAGAGATGGGTTGGGCGACAATGAGCAGTTCTTC	.	.	TRBV15	TRBJ2-1
CASSPLAGVQETQYF	TGTGCCAGCAGCCCCTTAGCGGGCGTCCAAGAGACCCAGTACTTC	.	TRBD2	TRBV9	TRBJ2-5
CASSWTSGTGRNEQFF	TGTGCCAGCTCATGGACTAGCGGGACGGGCAGGAATGAGCAGTTCTTC	.	TRBD2	TRBV18	TRBJ2-1
CASSGDPRYQPQHF	TGTGCCAGCAGCGGGGACCCACGATATCAGCCCCAGCATTTT	.	.	TRBV6-2/TRBV6-3	TRBJ1-5
CASKTPGPTNTEAFF	TGTGCCAGCAAGACCCCGGGACCGACGAACACTGAAGCTTTCTTT	.	.	TRBV6-5	TRBJ1-1
CASSLVSEGSGNTIYF	TGTGCCAGCAGCTTAGTATCGGAGGGCTCTGGAAACACCATATATTTT	.	.	TRBV7-6	TRBJ1-3
CASSYSNEQFF	TGTGCCAGCAGTTACTCGAATGAGCAGTTCTTC	few	.	TRBV6-6	TRBJ2-1
CASDGQGAGTGELFF	TGTGCCAGCGACGGACAGGGGGCTGGCACCGGGGAGCTGTTTTTT	.	TRBD1	TRBV2	TRBJ2-2
CASSPDKGSPYGYTF	TGTGCCAGCAGCCCCGATAAGGGGTCCCCATATGGCTACACCTTC	.	.	TRBV7-3	TRBJ1-2
CASSLTSGISNTGELFF	TGTGCCAGCAGCTTAACTAGCGGGATATCGAACACCGGGGAGCTGTTTTTT	.	TRBD2	TRBV7-6	TRBJ2-2
CASSLGPTTILGYTF	TGTGCCAGCAGCTTGGGACCGACTACAATTCTTGGCTACACCTTC	.	.	TRBV7-8	TRBJ1-2
CSARSSPNEKLFF	TGCAGCGCCCGGTCAAGCCCTAATGAAAAACTGTTTTTT	.	.	TRBV29-1	TRBJ1-4
CASTFANEKLFF	TGTGCCAGCACCTTTGCTAATGAAAAACTGTTTTTT	.	.	TRBV28	TRBJ1-4
CASLRDKNQPQHF	TGTGCCAGCCTTCGGGACAAAAATCAGCCCCAGCATTTT	.	.	TRBV2	TRBJ1-5
CASSLHVNTEAFF	TGTGCCAGCAGCCTTCACGTGAACACTGAAGCTTTCTTT	.	.	TRBV28	TRBJ1-1
CASSLAAASRYNEQFF	TGTGCCAGCAGCTTAGCCGCGGCCAGTCGATACAATGAGCAGTTCTTC	once	.	TRBV7-2	TRBJ2-1
CASSERGLAFF	TGTGCCAGCAGTGAAAGGGGGTTAGCTTTCTTT	.	.	TRBV6-1	TRBJ1-1
CAWSVSAETQYF	TGTGCCTGGAGTGTTTCGGCCGAGACCCAGTACTTC	.	.	TRBV30	TRBJ2-5
CASSTPGQGNVEQYF	TGTGCCAGTAGTACCCCGGGACAGGGGAATGTCGAGCAGTACTTC	.	TRBD1	TRBV19	TRBJ2-7
CAISESTQQGRAFF	TGTGCCATCAGTGAGTCCACGCAACAGGGGCGGGCTTTCTTT	.	TRBD1	TRBV10-3	TRBJ1-1
CATSQGGRDTGELFF	TGTGCCACCAGTCAGGGGGGCAGGGACACCGGGGAGCTGTTTTTT	.	.	TRBV24-1	TRBJ2-2
CAWSVNGGYGYTF	TGTGCCTGGAGTGTAAACGGGGGTTATGGCTACACCTTC	.	.	TRBV30	TRBJ1-2
CASSLDVAANEQFF	TGCGCCAGCAGCTTGGACGTTGCCGCTAATGAGCAGTTCTTC	.	.	TRBV5-1	TRBJ2-1
CASSLNLQLYEQYF	TGTGCCAGCAGCTTAAATCTCCAGCTCTACGAGCAGTACTTC	.	.	TRBV11-1	TRBJ2-7
CASSQEGGGVGYTEAFF	TGTGCCAGCAGCCAAGAGGGCGGGGGAGTGGGGTACACTGAAGCTTTCTTT	.	.	TRBV4-2	TRBJ1-1
CASSVIIGAEAFF	TGTGCCAGCAGCGTTATAATTGGCGCTGAAGCTTTCTTT	once	.	TRBV7-9	TRBJ1-1
CAWSTGQGNYGYTF	TGTGCCTGGAGCACGGGACAGGGAAACTATGGCTACACCTTC	.	TRBD1	TRBV30	TRBJ1-2
CASSLDRGRYEQYF	TGTGCCAGCAGCCTAGACAGGGGGCGGTACGAGCAGTACTTC	.	TRBD1	TRBV14	TRBJ2-7
CASSMGNGETQYF	TGTGCCAGTAGTATGGGTAATGGGGAGACCCAGTACTTC	.	.	TRBV19	TRBJ2-5
CASSTGVNEKLFF	TGTGCCAGCAGTACGGGGGTTAATGAAAAACTGTTTTTT	.	.	TRBV28	TRBJ1-4
CSVVDGTYEQYF	TGCAGCGTTGTGGACGGAACCTACGAGCAGTACTTC	.	.	TRBV29-1	TRBJ2-7
CASSIASDVSEAFF	TGTGCCAGCTCAATAGCCTCGGACGTAAGTGAAGCTTTCTTT	.	.	TRBV18	TRBJ1-1
CASSQGTVNTEAFF	TGTGCCAGCAGCCAAGGGACGGTGAACACTGAAGCTTTCTTT	.	.	TRBV3-1/TRBV3-2	TRBJ1-1
CASSYLGGSYEQYF	TGTGCCAGCAGTTATCTAGGCGGCTCCTACGAGCAGTACTTC	.	.	TRBV6-5	TRBJ2-7
CASSYGTGDEKLFF	TGCGCCAGCAGCTACGGGACAGGGGATGAAAAACTGTTTTTT	.	TRBD1	TRBV5-1	TRBJ1-4
CASSLPGLGYTF	TGTGCCAGCAGCCTCCCCGGGCTGGGCTACACCTTC	.	.	TRBV7-3	TRBJ1-2
CASRETGGHGYTF	TGCGCCAGCAGGGAAACAGGGGGACATGGCTACACCTTC	once	TRBD1	TRBV5-1	TRBJ1-2
CASKGRFSYEQYF	TGTGCCAGTAAAGGACGGTTCTCCTACGAGCAGTACTTC	.	.	TRBV28	TRBJ2-7
CASSLNIYEQYF	TGTGCCAGCAGCTTAAACATCTACGAGCAGTACTTC	.	.	TRBV11-3	TRBJ2-7
CASSRRGDNTEAFF	TGTGCCAGCAGTCGAAGGGGGGATAACACTGAAGCTTTCTTT	few	.	TRBV27	TRBJ1-1
CASSFNGGTEAFF	TGTGCCAGCAGTTTTAACGGGGGTACTGAAGCTTTCTTT	.	.	TRBV28	TRBJ1-1
CATQGFETQYF	TGTGCCACCCAGGGGTTCGAGACCCAGTACTTC	.	.	TRBV15	TRBJ2-5
CASRKPGRARDIQYF	TGTGCCAGCAGGAAACCCGGGCGGGCACGGGACATTCAGTACTTC	.	.	TRBV11-2	TRBJ2-4
CASSQVSGANVLTF	TGTGCCAGCAGCCAAGTATCCGGGGCCAACGTCCTGACTTTC	.	.	TRBV14	TRBJ2-6